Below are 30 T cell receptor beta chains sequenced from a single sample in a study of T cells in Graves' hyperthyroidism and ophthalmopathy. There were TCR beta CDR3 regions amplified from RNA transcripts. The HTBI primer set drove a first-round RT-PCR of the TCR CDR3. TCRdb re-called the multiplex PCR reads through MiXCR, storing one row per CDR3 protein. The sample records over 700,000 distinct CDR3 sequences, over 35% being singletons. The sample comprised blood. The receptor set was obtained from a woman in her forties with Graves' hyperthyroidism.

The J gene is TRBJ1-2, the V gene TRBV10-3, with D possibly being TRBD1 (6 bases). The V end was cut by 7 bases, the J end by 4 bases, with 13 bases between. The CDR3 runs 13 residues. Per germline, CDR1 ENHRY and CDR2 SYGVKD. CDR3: CAITAGGGYGYTF. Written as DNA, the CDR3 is TGTGCCATCACCGCGGGGGGCGGCTATGGCTACACCTTC.

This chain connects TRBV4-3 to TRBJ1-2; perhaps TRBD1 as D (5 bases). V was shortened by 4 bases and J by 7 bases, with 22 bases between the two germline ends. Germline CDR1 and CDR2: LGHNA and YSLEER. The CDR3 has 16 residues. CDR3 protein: CASSRLLAGLRGGYTF. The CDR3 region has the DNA TGCGCCAGCAGCCGGCTCTTGGCAGGGCTAAGGGGTGGCTACACCTTC.

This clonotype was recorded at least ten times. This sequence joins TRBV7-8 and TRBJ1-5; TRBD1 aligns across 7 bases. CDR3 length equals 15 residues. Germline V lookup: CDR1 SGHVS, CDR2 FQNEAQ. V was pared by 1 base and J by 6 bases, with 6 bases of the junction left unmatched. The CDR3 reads CASSLVIGDSQPQHF. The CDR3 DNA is TGTGCCAGCAGCTTAGTGATAGGGGACAGTCAGCCCCAGCATTTT.

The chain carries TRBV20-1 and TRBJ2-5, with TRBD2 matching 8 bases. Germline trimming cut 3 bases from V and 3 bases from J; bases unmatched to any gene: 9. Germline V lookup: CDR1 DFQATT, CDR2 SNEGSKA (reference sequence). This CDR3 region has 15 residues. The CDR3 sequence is CSASPGIAGKETQYF. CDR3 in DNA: TGCAGTGCTAGCCCTGGGATAGCGGGGAAAGAGACCCAGTACTTC.

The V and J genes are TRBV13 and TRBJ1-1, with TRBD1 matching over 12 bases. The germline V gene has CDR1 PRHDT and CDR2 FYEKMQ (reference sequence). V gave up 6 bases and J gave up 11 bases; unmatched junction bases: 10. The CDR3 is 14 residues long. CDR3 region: CASSYSGTGGTAFF. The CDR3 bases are TGTGCCAGCAGTTACTCGGGGACAGGGGGCACCGCTTTCTTT. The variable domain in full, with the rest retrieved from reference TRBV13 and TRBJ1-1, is AAGVIQSPRHLIKEKRETATLKCYPIPRHDTVYWYQQGPGQDPQFLISFYEKMQSDKGSIPDRFSAQQFSDYHSELNMSSLELGDSALYFCASSYSGTGGTAFFGQGTRLTVV.

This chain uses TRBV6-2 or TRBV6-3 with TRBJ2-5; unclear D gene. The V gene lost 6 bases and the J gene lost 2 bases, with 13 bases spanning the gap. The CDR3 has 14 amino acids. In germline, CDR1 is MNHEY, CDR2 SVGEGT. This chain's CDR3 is CASSQPLPQETQYF. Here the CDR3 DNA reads TGTGCCAGCAGCCAACCCCTCCCACAAGAGACCCAGTACTTC.

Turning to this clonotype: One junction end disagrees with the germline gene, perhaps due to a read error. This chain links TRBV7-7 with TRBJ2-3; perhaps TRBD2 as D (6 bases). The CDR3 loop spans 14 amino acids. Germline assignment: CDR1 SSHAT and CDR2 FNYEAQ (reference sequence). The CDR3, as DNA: TGTGCTAGCAGCACTAGGGCGGGGACAGATACGCAGTATTTT. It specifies CASSTRAGTDTQYF.

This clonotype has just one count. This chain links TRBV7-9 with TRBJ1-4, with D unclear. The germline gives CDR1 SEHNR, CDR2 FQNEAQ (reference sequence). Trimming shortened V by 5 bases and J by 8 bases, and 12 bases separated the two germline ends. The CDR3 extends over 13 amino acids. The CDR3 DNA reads TGTGCCAGCAGCCAAGGCCATGGGGAAAAACTGTTTTTT. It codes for CASSQGHGEKLFF.

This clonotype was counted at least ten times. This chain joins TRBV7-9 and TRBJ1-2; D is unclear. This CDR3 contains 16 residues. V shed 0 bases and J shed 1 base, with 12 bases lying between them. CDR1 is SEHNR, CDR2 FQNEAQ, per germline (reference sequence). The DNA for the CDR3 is TGTGCCAGCAGCTTAGCGCTTTCCGGACTTAACTATGGCTACACCTTC. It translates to CASSLALSGLNYGYTF.

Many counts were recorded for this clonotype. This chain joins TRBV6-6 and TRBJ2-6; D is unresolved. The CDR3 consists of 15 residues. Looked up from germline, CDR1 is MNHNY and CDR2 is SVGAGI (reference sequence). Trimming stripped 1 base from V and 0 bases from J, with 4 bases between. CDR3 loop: CASSYYSSGANVLTF. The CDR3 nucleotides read TGTGCCAGCAGTTACTACAGCTCTGGGGCCAACGTCCTGACTTTC.

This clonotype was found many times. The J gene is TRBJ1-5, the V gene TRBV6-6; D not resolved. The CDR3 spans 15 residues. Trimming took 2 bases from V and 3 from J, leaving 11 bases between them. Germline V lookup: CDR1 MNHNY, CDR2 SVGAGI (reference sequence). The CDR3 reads CASSYEDGFNQPQHF. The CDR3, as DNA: TGTGCCAGCAGTTACGAAGACGGCTTCAATCAGCCCCAGCATTTT.

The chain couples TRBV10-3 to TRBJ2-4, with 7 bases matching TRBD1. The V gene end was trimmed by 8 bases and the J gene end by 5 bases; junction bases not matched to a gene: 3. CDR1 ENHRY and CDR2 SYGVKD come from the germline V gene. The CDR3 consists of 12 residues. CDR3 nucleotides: TGTGCCATCGGACAGGAAGAAAACATTCAGTACTTC. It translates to CAIGQEENIQYF.

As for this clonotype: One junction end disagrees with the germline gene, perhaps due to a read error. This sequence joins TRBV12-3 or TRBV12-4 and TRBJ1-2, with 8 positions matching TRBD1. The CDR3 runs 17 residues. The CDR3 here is CASSLIRQGALNYGYTF. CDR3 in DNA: TGCGCCAGCAGTTTGATTAGGCAGGGGGCGCTTAACTATGGCTACACCTTC.

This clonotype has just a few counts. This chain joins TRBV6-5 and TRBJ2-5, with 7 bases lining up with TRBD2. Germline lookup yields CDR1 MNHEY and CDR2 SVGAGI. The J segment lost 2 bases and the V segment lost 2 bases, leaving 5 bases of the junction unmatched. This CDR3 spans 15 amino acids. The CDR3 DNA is TGTGCCAGCAGTTACGCGGCGGGGGTTCAAGAGACCCAGTACTTC. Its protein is CASSYAAGVQETQYF.

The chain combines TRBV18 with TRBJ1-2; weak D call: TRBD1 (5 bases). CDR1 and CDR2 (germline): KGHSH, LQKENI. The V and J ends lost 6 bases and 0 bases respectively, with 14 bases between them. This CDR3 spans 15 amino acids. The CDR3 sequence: CASSSPGLANYGYTF. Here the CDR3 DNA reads TGTGCCAGCTCGTCACCAGGGCTTGCTAACTATGGCTACACCTTC.

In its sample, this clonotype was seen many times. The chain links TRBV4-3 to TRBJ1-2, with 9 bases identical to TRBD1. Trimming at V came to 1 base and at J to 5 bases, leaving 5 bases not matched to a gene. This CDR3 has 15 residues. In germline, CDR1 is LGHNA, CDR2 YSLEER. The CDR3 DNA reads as TGCGCCAGCAGCCAAGTGGGACAGGGAGTATATGGCTACACCTTC. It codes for CASSQVGQGVYGYTF.

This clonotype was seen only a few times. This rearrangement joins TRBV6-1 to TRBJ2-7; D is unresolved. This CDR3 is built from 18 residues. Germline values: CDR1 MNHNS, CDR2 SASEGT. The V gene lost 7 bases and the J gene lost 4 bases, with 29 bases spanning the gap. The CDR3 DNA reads TGTGCCAGCACCCCCAGGCTGGGTGGTGTAAGGGTGGAATACGAGCAGTACTTC. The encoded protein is CASTPRLGGVRVEYEQYF.

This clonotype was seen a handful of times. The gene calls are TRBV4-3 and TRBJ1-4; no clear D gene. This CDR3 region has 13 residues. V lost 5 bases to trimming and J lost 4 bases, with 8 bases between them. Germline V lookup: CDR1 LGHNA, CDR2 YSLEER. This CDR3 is CASSTQYNEKLFF. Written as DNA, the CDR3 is TGCGCCAGCAGCACACAGTATAATGAAAAACTGTTTTTT.

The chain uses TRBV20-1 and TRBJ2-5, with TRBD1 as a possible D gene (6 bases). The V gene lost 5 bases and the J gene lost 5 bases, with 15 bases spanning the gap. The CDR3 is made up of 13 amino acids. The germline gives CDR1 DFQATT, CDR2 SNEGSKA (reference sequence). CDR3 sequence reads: CSAEGNRAETQYF. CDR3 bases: TGCAGTGCTGAGGGTAACAGGGCGGAGACCCAGTACTTC.

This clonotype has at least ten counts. CDR3 in DNA: TGTGCCACCAGCATACGGACCAGGCCGTGGTCCGAGCAGTACTTC. Protein product: CATSIRTRPWSEQYF. The chain recombines TRBV15 with TRBJ2-7; D is ambiguous. Between the trimmed V and J ends, which lost 4 bases and 6 bases, there was a span of 19 bases. CDR1 and CDR2 (germline): LNHNV, YYDKDF (reference sequence). This CDR3 contains 15 residues.

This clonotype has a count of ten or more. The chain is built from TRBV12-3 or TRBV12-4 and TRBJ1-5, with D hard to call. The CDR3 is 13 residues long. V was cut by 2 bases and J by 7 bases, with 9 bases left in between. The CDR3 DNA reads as TGTGCCAGCAGTTTACGGGGAAACCAGCCCCAGCATTTT. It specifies CASSLRGNQPQHF.

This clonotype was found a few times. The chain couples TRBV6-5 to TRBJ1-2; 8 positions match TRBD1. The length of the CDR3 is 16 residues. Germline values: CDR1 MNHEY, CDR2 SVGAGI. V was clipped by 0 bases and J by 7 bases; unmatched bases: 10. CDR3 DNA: TGTGCCAGCAGTTACTCATTTGACAGGGGAGTGCGTGGCTACACCTTC. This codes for CASSYSFDRGVRGYTF.

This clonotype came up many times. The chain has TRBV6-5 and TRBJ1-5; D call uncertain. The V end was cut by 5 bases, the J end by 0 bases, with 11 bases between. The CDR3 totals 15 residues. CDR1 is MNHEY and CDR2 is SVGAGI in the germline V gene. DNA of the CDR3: TGTGCCAGCAGTCACGGGCGGTTTAGCAATCAGCCCCAGCATTTT. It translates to CASSHGRFSNQPQHF.

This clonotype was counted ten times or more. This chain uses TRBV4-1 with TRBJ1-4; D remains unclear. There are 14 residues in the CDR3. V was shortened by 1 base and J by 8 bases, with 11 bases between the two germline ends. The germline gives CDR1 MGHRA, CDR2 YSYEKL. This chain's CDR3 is CASSQGLRQEKLFF. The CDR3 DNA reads TGCGCCAGCAGCCAAGGACTGAGGCAAGAAAAACTGTTTTTT.

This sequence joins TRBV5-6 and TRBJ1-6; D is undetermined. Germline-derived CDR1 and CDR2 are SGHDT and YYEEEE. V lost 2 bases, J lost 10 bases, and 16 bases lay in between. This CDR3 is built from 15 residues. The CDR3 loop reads CASSFPGGTGSPLHF. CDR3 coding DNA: TGTGCCAGCAGCTTTCCAGGCGGAACGGGCTCACCCCTCCACTTT.

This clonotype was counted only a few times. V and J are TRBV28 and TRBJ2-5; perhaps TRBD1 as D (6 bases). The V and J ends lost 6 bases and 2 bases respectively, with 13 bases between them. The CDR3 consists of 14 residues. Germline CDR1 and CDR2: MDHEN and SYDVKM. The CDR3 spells CASRSGALQETQYF. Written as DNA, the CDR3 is TGTGCCAGCAGGTCAGGGGCCTTACAAGAGACCCAGTACTTC. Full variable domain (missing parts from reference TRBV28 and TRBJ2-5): DVKVTQSSRYLVKRTGEKVFLECVQDMDHENMFWYRQDPGLGLRLIYFSYDVKMKEKGDIPEGYSVSREKKERFSLILESASTNQTSMYLCASRSGALQETQYFGPGTRLLVL.

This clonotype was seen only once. The CDR3 DNA follows: TGCGCCAGCAGCGGGGCAGCGAAGGTCACTGAAGCTTTCTTT. Encoded protein: CASSGAAKVTEAFF. V is TRBV5-1 and J is TRBJ1-1; D perhaps matches TRBD1 (5 bases). V was trimmed by 4 bases and J by 4 bases, leaving 14 bases between them. The CDR3 is 14 amino acids. Germline CDR1 reads SGHRS; CDR2 reads YFSETQ.

The CDR3 bases are TGTGCCAGCAGCGGTGACAGGGGGCCCTACGAGCAGTACTTC. Translating it yields CASSGDRGPYEQYF. The genes are TRBV5-5 and TRBJ2-7; 10 bases are a match to TRBD1. CDR3 length equals 14 residues. Germline V gene data show CDR1 as SGHKS and CDR2 as YYEKEE (reference sequence). The trim removed 4 bases at V and 2 bases at J, leaving 3 bases unmatched.

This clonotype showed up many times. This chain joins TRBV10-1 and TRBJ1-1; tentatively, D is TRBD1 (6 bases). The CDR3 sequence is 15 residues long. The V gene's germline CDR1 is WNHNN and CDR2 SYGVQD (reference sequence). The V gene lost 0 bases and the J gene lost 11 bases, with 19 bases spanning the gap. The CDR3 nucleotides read TGCGCCAGCAGTGAGTCGTGGGGGCGTCAAGGTATGGCTTTCTTT. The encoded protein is CASSESWGRQGMAFF.

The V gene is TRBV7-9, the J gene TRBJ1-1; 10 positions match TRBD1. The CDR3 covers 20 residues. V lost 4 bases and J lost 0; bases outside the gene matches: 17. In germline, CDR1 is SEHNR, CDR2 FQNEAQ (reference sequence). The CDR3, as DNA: TGTGCCAGCAGCTCCCGCAGGTCGGGACAGGGGATGAGGGTGAACACTGAAGCTTTCTTT. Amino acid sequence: CASSSRRSGQGMRVNTEAFF.